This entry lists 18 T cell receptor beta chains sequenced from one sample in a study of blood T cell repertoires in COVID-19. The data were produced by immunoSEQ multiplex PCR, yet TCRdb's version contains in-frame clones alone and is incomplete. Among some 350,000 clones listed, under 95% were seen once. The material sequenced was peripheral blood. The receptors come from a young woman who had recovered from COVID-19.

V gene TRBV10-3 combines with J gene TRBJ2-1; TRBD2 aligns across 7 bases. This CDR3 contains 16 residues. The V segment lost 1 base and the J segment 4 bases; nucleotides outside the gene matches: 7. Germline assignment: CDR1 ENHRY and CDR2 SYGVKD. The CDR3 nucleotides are TGTGCCATCAGTGAGTTCTCTAGCGGAACTTACAATGAGCAGTTCTTC. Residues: CAISEFSSGTYNEQFF.

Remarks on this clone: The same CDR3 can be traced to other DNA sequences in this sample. CDR3 sequence: CASSLTSGSTDTQYF. The CDR3 DNA is TGCGCCAGCAGCTTGACTAGCGGAAGCACAGATACGCAGTATTTT. J is TRBJ2-3 and V is TRBV5-1; 8 bases agree with TRBD2. The trim removed 1 base at V and 0 bases at J, leaving 1 base unmatched. The CDR3 sequence is 15 residues long. Germline V gene lookup returns CDR1 SGHRS and CDR2 YFSETQ.

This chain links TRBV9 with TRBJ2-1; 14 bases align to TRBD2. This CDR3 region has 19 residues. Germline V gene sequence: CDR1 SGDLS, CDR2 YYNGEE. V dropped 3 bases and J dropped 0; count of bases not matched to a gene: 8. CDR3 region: CASSGTSGTSGSSYNEQFF. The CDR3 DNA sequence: TGTGCCAGCAGCGGGACCTCTGGGACTAGCGGGAGCTCCTACAATGAGCAGTTCTTC.

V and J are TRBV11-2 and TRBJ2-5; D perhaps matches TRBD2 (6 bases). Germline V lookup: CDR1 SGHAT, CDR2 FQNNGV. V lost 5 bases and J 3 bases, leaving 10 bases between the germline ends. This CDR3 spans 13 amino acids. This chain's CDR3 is CASSPPGEETQYF. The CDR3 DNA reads TGTGCCAGCAGCCCCCCGGGGGAAGAGACCCAGTACTTC. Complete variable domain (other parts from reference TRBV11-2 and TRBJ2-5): EAGVAQSPRYKIIEKRQSVAFWCNPISGHATLYWYQQILGQGPKLLIQFQNNGVVDDSQLPKDRFSAERLKGVDSTLKIQPAKLEDSAVYLCASSPPGEETQYFGPGTRLLVL.

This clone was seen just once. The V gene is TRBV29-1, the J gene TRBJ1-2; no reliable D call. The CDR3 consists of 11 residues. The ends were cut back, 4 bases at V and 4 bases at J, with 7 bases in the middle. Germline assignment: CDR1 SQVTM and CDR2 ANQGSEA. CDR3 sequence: CSVVEGYGYTF. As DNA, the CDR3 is TGCAGCGTTGTGGAGGGCTATGGCTACACCTTC. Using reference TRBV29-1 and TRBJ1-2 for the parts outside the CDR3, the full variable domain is SAVISQKPSRDICQRGTSLTIQCQVDSQVTMMFWYRQQPGQSLTLIATANQGSEATYESGFVIDKFPISRPNLTFSTLTVSNMSPEDSSIYLCSVVEGYGYTFGSGTRLTVV.

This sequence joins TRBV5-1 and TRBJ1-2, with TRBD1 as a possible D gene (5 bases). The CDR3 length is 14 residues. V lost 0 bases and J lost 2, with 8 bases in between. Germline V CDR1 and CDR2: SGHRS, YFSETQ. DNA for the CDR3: TGCGCCAGCAGCTTGGACAGGCCGAACTATGGCTACACCTTC. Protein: CASSLDRPNYGYTF.

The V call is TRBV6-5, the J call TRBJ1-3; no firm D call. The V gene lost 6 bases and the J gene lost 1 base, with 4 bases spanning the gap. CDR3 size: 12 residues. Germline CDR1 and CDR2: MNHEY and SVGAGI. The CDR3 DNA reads TGTGCCAGCAGCACATCTGGAAACACCATATATTTT. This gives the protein CASSTSGNTIYF.

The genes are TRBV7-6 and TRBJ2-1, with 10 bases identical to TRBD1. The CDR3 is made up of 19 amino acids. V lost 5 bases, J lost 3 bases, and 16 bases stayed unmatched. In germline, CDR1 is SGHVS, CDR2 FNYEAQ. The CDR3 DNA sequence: TGTGCCAGCAGCGTCCGGGACAGGGGAGAAATACCCCACTACAATGAGCAGTTCTTC. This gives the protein CASSVRDRGEIPHYNEQFF.

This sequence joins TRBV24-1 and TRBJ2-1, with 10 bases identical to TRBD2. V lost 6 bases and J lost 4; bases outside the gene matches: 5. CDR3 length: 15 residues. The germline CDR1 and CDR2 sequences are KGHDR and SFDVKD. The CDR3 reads CATSSLAGVYNEQFF. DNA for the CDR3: TGTGCCACCAGTTCGCTAGCGGGAGTGTACAATGAGCAGTTCTTC.

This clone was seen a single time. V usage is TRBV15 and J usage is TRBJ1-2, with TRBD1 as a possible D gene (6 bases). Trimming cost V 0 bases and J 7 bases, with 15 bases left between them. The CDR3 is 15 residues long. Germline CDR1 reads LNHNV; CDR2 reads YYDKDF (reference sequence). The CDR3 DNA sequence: TGTGCCACCAGCAGAGATATAGGGGGAGCTGGTGGCTACACCTTC. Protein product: CATSRDIGGAGGYTF. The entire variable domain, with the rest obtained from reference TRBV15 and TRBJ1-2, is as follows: DAMVIQNPRYQVTQFGKPVTLSCSQTLNHNVMYWYQQKSSQAPKLLFHYYDKDFNNEADTPDNFQSRRPNTSFCFLDIRSPGLGDTAMYLCATSRDIGGAGGYTFGSGTRLTVV.

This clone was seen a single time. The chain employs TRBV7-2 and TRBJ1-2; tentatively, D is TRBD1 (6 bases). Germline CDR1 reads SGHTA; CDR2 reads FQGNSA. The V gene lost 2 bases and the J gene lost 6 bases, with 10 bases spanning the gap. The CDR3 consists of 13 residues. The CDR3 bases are TGTGCCAGCAGCTTAAGGGGGACCGATGGCTACACCTTC. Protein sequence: CASSLRGTDGYTF.

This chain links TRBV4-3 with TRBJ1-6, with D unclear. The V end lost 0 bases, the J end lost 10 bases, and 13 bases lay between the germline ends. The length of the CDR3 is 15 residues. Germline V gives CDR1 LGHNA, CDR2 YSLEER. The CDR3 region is CASSQDTGDGSPLHF. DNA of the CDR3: TGCGCCAGCAGCCAAGATACCGGGGATGGCTCACCCCTCCACTTT.

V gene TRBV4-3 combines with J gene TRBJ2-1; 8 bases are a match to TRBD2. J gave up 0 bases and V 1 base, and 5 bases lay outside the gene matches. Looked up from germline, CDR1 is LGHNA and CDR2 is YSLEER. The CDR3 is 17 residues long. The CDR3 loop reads CASSQAFAGGSYNEQFF. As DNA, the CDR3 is TGCGCCAGCAGCCAAGCTTTTGCGGGGGGCTCCTACAATGAGCAGTTCTTC.

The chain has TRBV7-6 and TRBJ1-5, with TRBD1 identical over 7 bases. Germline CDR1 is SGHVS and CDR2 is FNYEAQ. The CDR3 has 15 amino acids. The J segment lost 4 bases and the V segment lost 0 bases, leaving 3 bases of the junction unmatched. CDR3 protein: CASSLAPGQNQPQHF. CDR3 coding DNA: TGTGCCAGCAGCTTAGCGCCGGGACAGAATCAGCCCCAGCATTTT. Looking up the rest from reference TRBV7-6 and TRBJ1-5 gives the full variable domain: GAGVSQSPRYKVTKRGQDVALRCDPISGHVSLYWYRQALGQGPEFLTYFNYEAQQDKSGLPNDRFSAERPEGSISTLTIQRTEQRDSAMYRCASSLAPGQNQPQHFGDGTRLSIL.

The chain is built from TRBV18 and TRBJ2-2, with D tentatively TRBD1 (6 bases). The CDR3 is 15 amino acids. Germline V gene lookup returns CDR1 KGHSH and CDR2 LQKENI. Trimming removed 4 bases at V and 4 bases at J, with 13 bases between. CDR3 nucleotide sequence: TGTGCCAGCTCACTAGCAGGGGCCTTCACCGGGGAGCTGTTTTTT. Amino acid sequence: CASSLAGAFTGELFF.

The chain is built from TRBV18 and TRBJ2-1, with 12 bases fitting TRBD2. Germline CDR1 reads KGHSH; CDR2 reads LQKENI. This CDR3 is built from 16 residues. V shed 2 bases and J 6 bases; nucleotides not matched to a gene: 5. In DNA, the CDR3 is TGTGCCAGCTCACCATCTAGCGGGAGGGTTAGCAATGAGCAGTTCTTC. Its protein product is CASSPSSGRVSNEQFF.

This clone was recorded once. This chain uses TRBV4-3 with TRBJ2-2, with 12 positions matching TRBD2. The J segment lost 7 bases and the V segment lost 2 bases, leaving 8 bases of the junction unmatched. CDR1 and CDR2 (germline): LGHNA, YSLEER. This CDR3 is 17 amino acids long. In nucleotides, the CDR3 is TGCGCCAGCAGCCAACAGACTAGCGGGAGTGTTGTCGGGGAGCTGTTTTTT. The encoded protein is CASSQQTSGSVVGELFF.

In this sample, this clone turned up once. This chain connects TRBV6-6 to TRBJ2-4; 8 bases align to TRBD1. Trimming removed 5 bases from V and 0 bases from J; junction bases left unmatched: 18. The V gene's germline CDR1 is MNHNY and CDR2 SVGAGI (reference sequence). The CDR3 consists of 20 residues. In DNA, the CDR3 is TGTGCCAGCAGTCCGGACCTCCCGGACAGGGCGTCTCTAGCCAAAAACATTCAGTACTTC. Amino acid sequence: CASSPDLPDRASLAKNIQYF.